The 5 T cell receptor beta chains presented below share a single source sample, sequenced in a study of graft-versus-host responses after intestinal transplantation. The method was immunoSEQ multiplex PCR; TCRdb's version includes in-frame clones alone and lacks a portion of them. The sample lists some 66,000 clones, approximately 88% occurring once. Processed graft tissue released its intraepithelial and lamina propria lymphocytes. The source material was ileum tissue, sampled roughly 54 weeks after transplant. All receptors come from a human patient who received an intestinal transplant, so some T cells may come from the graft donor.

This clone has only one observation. The CDR3 DNA follows: TGCGCCAGCAGACTAGCGGAGACCCAGTACTTC. Its protein product is CASRLAETQYF. The chain employs TRBV5-1 and TRBJ2-5, with 7 bases identical to TRBD2. This CDR3 region has 11 residues. Germline CDR1 and CDR2: SGHRS and YFSETQ. Trimming took 5 bases from V and 5 from J; bases not matched to a gene: 0.

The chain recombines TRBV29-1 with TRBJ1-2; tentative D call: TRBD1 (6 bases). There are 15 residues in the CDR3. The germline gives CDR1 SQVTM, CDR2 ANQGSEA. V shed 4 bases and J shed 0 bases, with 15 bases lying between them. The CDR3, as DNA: TGCAGCGTTGTTCCCTCGGGGGGGCCTAACTATGGCTACACCTTC. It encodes CSVVPSGGPNYGYTF.

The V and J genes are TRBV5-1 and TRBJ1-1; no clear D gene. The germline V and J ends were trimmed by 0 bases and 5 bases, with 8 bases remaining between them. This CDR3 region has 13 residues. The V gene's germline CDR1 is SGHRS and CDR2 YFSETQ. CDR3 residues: CASSLGTQTEAFF. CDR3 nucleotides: TGCGCCAGCAGCTTGGGCACGCAGACTGAAGCTTTCTTT.

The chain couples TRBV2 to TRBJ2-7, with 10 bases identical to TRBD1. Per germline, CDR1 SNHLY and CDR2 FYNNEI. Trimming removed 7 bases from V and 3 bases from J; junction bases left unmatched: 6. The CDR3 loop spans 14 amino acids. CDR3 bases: TGTGCCAGCACTCCGGGACAGGGGATCTACGAGCAGTACTTC. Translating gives CASTPGQGIYEQYF.

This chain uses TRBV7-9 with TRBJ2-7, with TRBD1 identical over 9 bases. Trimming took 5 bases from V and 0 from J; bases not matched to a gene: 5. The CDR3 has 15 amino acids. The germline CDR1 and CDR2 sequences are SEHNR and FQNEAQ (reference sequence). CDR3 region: CASSPRDRDSYEQYF. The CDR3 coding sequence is TGTGCCAGCAGCCCTCGGGACAGGGACTCCTACGAGCAGTACTTC.